The source of this T cell receptor (beta chain) is a study of T-cell memory formation after mild COVID-19. Trimming took 6 bases from V and 3 from J, leaving 4 bases between them. Germline V gene data show CDR1 as MNHEY and CDR2 as SMNVEV (reference sequence). The CDR3 consists of 11 residues. One entry per CDR3 protein results from TCRdb running MiXCR on the 5' RACE reads. The sample carries about 160,000 distinct CDR3 sequences, around a third recorded once. About this clonotype: The antigen is undetermined.

The study's findings and limits: Researchers could not confirm that second-wave clones peaking on day 37 targeted SARS-CoV-2.

Input material: PBMCs or a T cell subset sorted from them (not recorded which). J is TRBJ2-3 and V is TRBV27; unclear D gene. This TCR was sampled from an adult woman who had mild COVID-19 (a few samples of this study predate the infection). Cell type and time point are not known. The CDR3 DNA follows: TGTGCCAGCAGGGAAACAGATACGCAGTATTTT. Protein product: CASRETDTQYF.